Given below is one T cell receptor (beta chain) in context. No antigen is known for it. Primers: 60 Vbeta forward and 13 Jbeta reverse. Here immunoSEQ multiplex PCR was the method, and the copy in TCRdb shows in-frame clones only, minus some. This table holds over 100,000 clones, 55% to 70% found once. The data were taken from a study of cytomegalovirus exposure and HLA in healthy donors. General study points: In a later analysis, around 18,000 TCR beta sequences were associated with HLA alleles at 0.05 false discovery rate.

V lost 2 bases, J lost 4 bases, and 4 bases stayed unmatched. The V gene's germline CDR1 is MNHEY and CDR2 SMNVEV (reference sequence). This CDR3 contains 14 residues. The sequence derives from a woman aged 25-40 years in good health and CMV-seronegative. Specimen: PBMCs. V gene TRBV27 combines with J gene TRBJ2-7; 8 nucleotides agree with TRBD1. CDR3 sequence (DNA): TGTGCCAGCAGTTTAGCGACAGGGGCGTACGAGCAGTACTTC. Its translation is CASSLATGAYEQYF.